The rows below give T cell receptor beta chains drawn from one sample of a study of T cell repertoires in cytomegalovirus infection. TCRdb analysed the reads with MiXCR anew, one entry per CDR3 protein. The repertoire holds 200,000 to 300,000 distinct CDR3 sequences, with roughly 15% as singletons. Source material: PBMCs. The receptors derive from a human donor in good health (CMV status not recorded). Some clones in this sample may be carry-over from other donors' samples. Each CDR3 is given without its conserved first and last residue. The listing skips clone size in some rows; elsewhere it reads once, few, many or a size class.

v_call: TRBV28; j_call: TRBJ2-7; clone_size: .; cdr3_aa: ASRPGTSSYEQY
v_call: TRBV2; j_call: TRBJ2-1; clone_size: few; cdr3_aa: ASSESRDWGEQF
v_call: TRBV4-1; j_call: TRBJ1-2; clone_size: many; cdr3_aa: ASRSPGGSGYT
v_call: TRBV15; j_call: TRBJ2-2; clone_size: few; cdr3_aa: ATSRHAPDSNTGELF
v_call: TRBV6-6; j_call: TRBJ1-1; clone_size: .; cdr3_aa: ASSPEGQGPEAF
v_call: TRBV29-1; j_call: TRBJ2-2; clone_size: .; cdr3_aa: SVEDTGDRTGELF
v_call: TRBV6-1; j_call: TRBJ1-1; clone_size: .; cdr3_aa: ASRSSLGAEAF
v_call: TRBV7-2; j_call: TRBJ2-7; clone_size: many; cdr3_aa: ASSLGTSATYEQY
v_call: TRBV9; j_call: TRBJ2-1; clone_size: .; cdr3_aa: ASSPRGGSSYNEQF
v_call: TRBV27; j_call: TRBJ1-2; clone_size: few; cdr3_aa: ASGDLRGHPFGYT
v_call: TRBV28; j_call: TRBJ2-2; clone_size: few; cdr3_aa: ASSGTGRKTGELF
v_call: TRBV5-5; j_call: TRBJ2-3; clone_size: many; cdr3_aa: ASSFRASDTQY
v_call: TRBV7-6; j_call: TRBJ1-1; clone_size: medium-sized; cdr3_aa: ASTEGQNTEAF
v_call: TRBV6-2/TRBV6-3; j_call: TRBJ1-2; clone_size: few; cdr3_aa: ASSRGGGYT
v_call: TRBV7-2; j_call: TRBJ2-1; clone_size: many; cdr3_aa: ASSPFHSKTGTSASYNEQF
v_call: TRBV12-3/TRBV12-4; j_call: TRBJ1-1; clone_size: .; cdr3_aa: ASSPEGGTEAF
v_call: TRBV20-1; j_call: TRBJ2-5; clone_size: few; cdr3_aa: SARPRTSGYQETQY
v_call: TRBV7-2; j_call: TRBJ1-5; clone_size: many; cdr3_aa: ASSDHSGMWRGSNQPQH
v_call: TRBV11-2; j_call: TRBJ1-3; clone_size: few; cdr3_aa: ASSFRDPSSGNTIY
v_call: TRBV7-2; j_call: TRBJ2-5; clone_size: .; cdr3_aa: ASRLRGGGGGQNGGTQY
v_call: TRBV19; j_call: TRBJ2-1; clone_size: many; cdr3_aa: ASSTRLAGGYNEQF
v_call: TRBV7-2; j_call: TRBJ2-1; clone_size: many; cdr3_aa: ASSLTRLAGVRHEQF
v_call: TRBV19; j_call: TRBJ1-5; clone_size: .; cdr3_aa: ASSIGDSNQPQH
v_call: TRBV2; j_call: TRBJ2-1; clone_size: many; cdr3_aa: ASSTGRSVYNEQF
v_call: TRBV7-2; j_call: TRBJ2-7; clone_size: many; cdr3_aa: ASSRLADYYEQY
v_call: TRBV20-1; j_call: TRBJ2-1; clone_size: few; cdr3_aa: SAMLATYNEQF
v_call: TRBV6-4; j_call: TRBJ2-1; clone_size: many; cdr3_aa: ASSPRLAGVFGSYNEQF
v_call: TRBV6-5; j_call: TRBJ1-1; clone_size: few; cdr3_aa: ASSYRTNTEAF
v_call: TRBV7-2; j_call: TRBJ1-3; clone_size: many; cdr3_aa: ASSLAPTGLSGNTIY
v_call: TRBV6-4; j_call: TRBJ1-1; clone_size: many; cdr3_aa: ASRPRATEKVRAF
v_call: TRBV18; j_call: TRBJ1-6; clone_size: .; cdr3_aa: ASSRETGSSTPLH
v_call: TRBV20-1; j_call: TRBJ2-7; clone_size: .; cdr3_aa: SARRDKSPYEQY
v_call: TRBV19; j_call: TRBJ1-1; clone_size: many; cdr3_aa: ASSIGTGYLNTEAF
v_call: TRBV20-1; j_call: TRBJ2-1; clone_size: few; cdr3_aa: SARGGGASRYNEQF
v_call: TRBV6-2/TRBV6-3; j_call: TRBJ2-2; clone_size: many; cdr3_aa: ASSMTSGRSSGELF